These 27 T cell receptor beta chains were all obtained from the same sample, sequenced in a study of T cells in women clearing cervical HPV infection. Measured with immunoSEQ multiplex PCR; TCRdb has only the in-frame clones, and not every one. The repertoire table contains tens of thousands of clones. Sequenced input: blood buffy coat. These receptors came from a woman aged 18-69 years with a cervical HPV16 infection that either progressed to CIN3+ or cleared (not recorded which).

Note on this clone: The read ends 3 residues before the CDR3 terminus; that terminus is restored from the germline J gene. J is TRBJ2-1 and V is TRBV5-1; 9 bases line up with TRBD2. The length of the CDR3 is 15 residues. V was pared by 4 bases and J by 3 bases, with 5 bases of the junction left unmatched. Germline CDR1 is SGHRS and CDR2 is YFSETQ. The CDR3 here is CASSPLAGYYNEQFF. CDR3 bases read: TGCGCCAGCAGCCCTCTAGCGGGGTACTACAATGAG.

Concerning this clone itself: The CDR3 end falls 3 residues outside the read, so it is completed with the germline J gene. The chain uses TRBV7-6 and TRBJ2-2; 12 nucleotides agree with TRBD2. J lost 6 bases, V lost 4 bases, and 6 bases had no gene match. In germline, CDR1 is SGHVS, CDR2 FNYEAQ. The CDR3 contains 16 residues. CDR3 loop: CASSSLPSGGAGELFF. The covered CDR3 bases are TGTGCCAGCAGCTCCCTTCCTAGCGGGGGGGCCGGGGAG.

Of note for this clone: The read falls 3 residues short of the CDR3 end, and the missing part is taken from the germline J gene. The J gene is TRBJ2-7, the V gene TRBV20-1, with 10 bases aligning to TRBD2. CDR3 length: 14 amino acids. The V and J ends lost 6 bases and 1 base, in that order; junction bases with no gene match: 6. Looked up from germline, CDR1 is DFQATT and CDR2 is SNEGSKA (reference sequence). The CDR3 region is CSAPRLAGSYEQYF. The part of the CDR3 DNA that was read is TGCAGTGCCCCTAGACTAGCGGGTTCCTACGAG.

A remark on this clone: The read halts 3 residues ahead of the CDR3 end, with the missing end drawn from the germline J gene. The genes are TRBV7-2 and TRBJ1-4; D not certain. Germline-derived CDR1 and CDR2 are SGHTA and FQGNSA. V lost 0 bases to trimming and J lost 10 bases, with 6 bases between them. This CDR3 is built from 12 residues. This chain's CDR3 is CASSLAGGKLFF. The DNA read from the CDR3 is TGTGCCAGCAGCTTAGCAGGTGGAAAA.

With respect to this clone: The read ends 3 residues early relative to the CDR3; the germline J gene fills the gap. V is TRBV30 and J is TRBJ1-1; TRBD1 matches at 10 bases. CDR1 is GTSNPN and CDR2 is SVGIG in the germline V gene (reference sequence). This CDR3 spans 17 amino acids. V gave up 0 bases and J gave up 5 bases; unmatched junction bases: 12. The CDR3 spells CAWSVRDRGMGRTEAFF. CDR3 bases read: TGTGCCTGGAGTGTACGGGACAGGGGTATGGGGAGGACTGAA. The entire variable domain, with the rest obtained from reference TRBV30 and TRBJ1-1, is as follows: SQTIHQWPATLVQPVGSPLSLECTVEGTSNPNLYWYRQAAGRGLQLLFYSVGIGQISSEVPQNLSASRPQDRQFILSSKKLLLSDSGFYLCAWSVRDRGMGRTEAFFGQGTRLTVV.

Regarding this clone: The read is 3 residues too short to cover the CDR3 end, so that end is filled in from the germline J gene. The rearrangement links TRBV14 to TRBJ2-7, with 7 bases aligning to TRBD1. CDR1 and CDR2 from the germline V gene are SGHDN and FVKESK. The length of the CDR3 is 15 residues. V lost 2 bases to trimming and J lost 2 bases; unmatched junction nucleotides: 6. The covered CDR3 bases are TGTGCCAGCAGCCAACGGACAGGCAGAACCTACGAG. Its translation is CASSQRTGRTYE. The whole CDR3 reads CASSQRTGRTYEQYF.

To note about this clone: With the read ending 3 residues before the CDR3 end, the germline J gene is used to fill in that end. V and J are TRBV20-1 and TRBJ1-5, with D perhaps matching TRBD1 (6 bases). The CDR3 totals 15 residues. Looked up from germline, CDR1 is DFQATT and CDR2 is SNEGSKA (reference sequence). Deletions cut 3 bases from V and 2 bases from J, with 14 bases between. CDR3 bases read: TGCAGTGCTAGGGACAGCAGAAGAGGCAATCAGCCC. Translated: CSARDSRRGNQP. The full CDR3 sequence reads CSARDSRRGNQPQHF.

Comment on this clone: The read ends 3 residues early relative to the CDR3; the germline J gene fills the gap. V and J are TRBV18 and TRBJ1-1; TRBD1 agrees at 7 bases. Germline lookup yields CDR1 KGHSH and CDR2 LQKENI. The V and J ends lost 6 bases and 5 bases, in that order; junction bases with no gene match: 15. The CDR3 length is 16 residues. The CDR3 is CASSRTGTVRRTEAFF. CDR3 DNA (partial): TGTGCCAGCTCTCGTACCGGGACAGTCAGGCGTACTGAA.

With respect to this clone: The CDR3 is cut off 3 residues early in the read; its end comes from the germline J gene. The chain is built from TRBV2 and TRBJ2-2; the match to TRBD2 covers 9 bases. Germline values: CDR1 SNHLY, CDR2 FYNNEI. The CDR3 contains 16 residues. V was pared by 4 bases and J by 4 bases, with 7 bases of the junction left unmatched. CDR3 bases read: TGTGCCAGCAGTGGGGGCGGGGGGGCCGGCACCGGGGAG. It encodes CASSGGGGAGTGE. The complete CDR3 sequence is CASSGGGGAGTGELFF.

Concerning this clone: The CDR3 extends 3 residues past the end of the read, so its final part is completed from the germline J gene. V and J are TRBV19 and TRBJ1-5; 8 bases match TRBD1. V trimming: 5 bases; J trimming: 3 bases; junction bases outside the gene matches: 9. CDR1 and CDR2 (germline): LNHDA, SQIVND (reference sequence). CDR3 length equals 16 residues. The chain's CDR3 is CASSAAGTGSNQPQHF. The DNA read from the CDR3 is TGTGCCAGTAGTGCCGCTGGGACAGGCTCCAATCAGCCC. The whole variable domain, filled in from reference TRBV19 and TRBJ1-5, reads DGGITQSPKYLFRKEGQNVTLSCEQNLNHDAMYWYRQDPGQGLRLIYYSQIVNDFQKGDIAEGYSVSREKKESFPLTVTSAQKNPTAFYLCASSAAGTGSNQPQHFGDGTRLSIL.

The CDR3 bases that were read are TGCAGTGCTAGACCCGAAGCGGGCGGAAACATT. The encoded protein is CSARPEAGGNI. The full CDR3 protein reads CSARPEAGGNIQYF. The rearrangement links TRBV20-1 to TRBJ2-4, with TRBD2 as a possible D gene (6 bases). The CDR3 end falls 3 residues outside the read, so it is completed with the germline J gene. The V gene lost 2 bases and the J gene lost 6 bases, with 14 bases spanning the gap. The CDR3 has 14 residues. Germline CDR1 and CDR2: DFQATT and SNEGSKA (reference sequence).

Frequency places this clone as medium-sized. The missing CDR3 end, 3 residues past where the read stops, is filled in from the germline J gene. The rearrangement links TRBV30 to TRBJ1-2; 8 bases are a match to TRBD1. Germline values: CDR1 GTSNPN, CDR2 SVGIG (reference sequence). V trimming: 1 base; J trimming: 5 bases; junction bases outside the gene matches: 6. This CDR3 comprises 14 residues. The DNA read from the CDR3 is TGTGCCTGGAGTGGGGACAGGCGCGTATATGGC. Translating gives CAWSGDRRVYG. The whole CDR3 is CAWSGDRRVYGYTF.

Regarding this clone: The read comes to an end 3 residues before the CDR3 does, leaving the germline J gene to fill in the end. This chain links TRBV7-9 with TRBJ1-3; D remains ambiguous. CDR1 and CDR2 (germline): SEHNR, FQNEAQ (reference sequence). There are 13 residues in the CDR3. Trimming removed 2 bases from V and 4 bases from J, with 6 bases in between. Partial CDR3 DNA: TGTGCCAGCAGCTTATTATCCGGAAACACC. This translates into CASSLLSGNT. The entire CDR3 protein reads CASSLLSGNTIYF.

On this clone itself: From the germline J gene comes the end of the CDR3, since the read stops 3 residues before it. The genes are TRBV19 and TRBJ1-4, with D hard to call. This CDR3 comprises 13 residues. Between the trimmed V and J ends, which lost 6 bases and 8 bases, there was a span of 13 bases. CDR1 and CDR2 from the germline V gene are LNHDA and SQIVND (reference sequence). The CDR3 sequence: CASSRWPPEKLFF. Partial CDR3 DNA: TGTGCCAGTAGCCGTTGGCCCCCAGAAAAA.

Comment on this clone: The read ends 3 residues shy of where the CDR3 ends; the end is completed using the germline J gene. This chain links TRBV5-1 with TRBJ1-1, with 12 bases aligning to TRBD1. This CDR3 comprises 15 residues. Germline loops: CDR1 SGHRS, CDR2 YFSETQ. Incomplete CDR3 DNA: TGCGCCAGCAGCTCGGGACAGGGGGCGATCCCTCTC. It encodes CASSSGQGAIPL. The CDR3 in its entirety is CASSSGQGAIPLAFF.

On this clone itself: The read ends 3 residues before the CDR3 terminus; that terminus is restored from the germline J gene. This chain uses TRBV24-1 with TRBJ2-1, with D tentatively TRBD2 (5 bases). Trimming left V 3 bases short and J 4 bases short, with 6 bases between. Germline V gene lookup returns CDR1 KGHDR and CDR2 SFDVKD. This CDR3 has 13 amino acids. This CDR3 reads CATSDRGYNEQFF. The sequenced part of the CDR3 DNA is TGTGCCACCAGTGATCGGGGATACAATGAG.

As concerns this clone: With the read ending 3 residues before the CDR3 end, the germline J gene is used to fill in that end. This chain joins TRBV7-9 and TRBJ2-3; possible D gene TRBD1, 6 bases. V was pared by 5 bases and J by 3 bases, with 15 bases between. The CDR3 sequence is 15 residues long. Germline lookup yields CDR1 SEHNR and CDR2 FQNEAQ (reference sequence). CDR3 in amino acids: CASSTQGMWTDTQYF. The DNA read from the CDR3 is TGTGCCAGCAGCACACAGGGAATGTGGACAGATACG.

As to this clone: The read terminates 3 residues ahead of where the CDR3 ends, so the germline J gene completes it. The chain uses TRBV5-1 and TRBJ2-3; 11 bases fit TRBD1. V dropped 5 bases and J dropped 5; count of bases not matched to a gene: 4. This CDR3 comprises 14 residues. CDR1 is SGHRS, CDR2 YFSETQ, per germline. CDR3 region: CASSAGTGGDTQYF. The covered CDR3 bases are TGCGCCAGCAGTGCGGGGACAGGGGGAGATACG.

On this clone: From the germline J gene comes the end of the CDR3, since the read stops 3 residues before it. This chain uses TRBV19 with TRBJ2-5; TRBD1 matches at 9 bases. CDR3 length: 14 amino acids. With V trimmed by 3 bases and J by 4 bases, 3 bases remained unmatched. CDR1 is LNHDA, CDR2 SQIVND, per germline (reference sequence). The CDR3 here is CASSITGGGETQYF. Partial CDR3 DNA: TGTGCCAGTAGTATTACAGGGGGCGGAGAGACC.

This CDR3 reads CASSLLEGGQGENEQFF. Partial CDR3 DNA: TGCGCCAGCAGCTTGTTAGAAGGTGGACAGGGAGAAAATGAG. The genes are TRBV5-1 and TRBJ2-1, with 8 positions matching TRBD1. The read ends 3 residues before the CDR3 terminus; that terminus is restored from the germline J gene. CDR3 length: 17 residues. Trimming took 1 base from V and 7 from J; bases not matched to a gene: 13. Germline assignment: CDR1 SGHRS and CDR2 YFSETQ.

Worth noting for this clone: The DNA ends 3 residues before the CDR3 does, and the rest of the CDR3 is filled in from the germline J gene. V usage is TRBV5-5 and J usage is TRBJ2-6; TRBD1 matches at 7 bases. V trimming: 3 bases; J trimming: 2 bases; junction bases outside the gene matches: 2. This CDR3 contains 15 residues. The germline V gene has CDR1 SGHKS and CDR2 YYEKEE (reference sequence). CDR3 sequence reads: CASSSGTAGANVLTF. Incomplete CDR3 DNA: TGTGCCAGCAGCTCCGGGACAGCTGGGGCCAACGTC.

Comments on this clone: The CDR3 extends 3 residues past the end of the read, so its final part is completed from the germline J gene. The chain uses TRBV10-2 and TRBJ2-3, with TRBD2 matching 9 bases. CDR1 is WSHSY, CDR2 SAAADI, per germline. This CDR3 has 15 residues. V was pared by 6 bases and J by 1 base, with 5 bases of the junction left unmatched. The covered CDR3 bases are TGCGCCAGCAGGATTAGCGGGGGTGGCACAGATACG. It translates to CASRISGGGTDT. The full CDR3 protein is CASRISGGGTDTQYF.

A remark on this clone: The CDR3 is cut off 3 residues early in the read; its end comes from the germline J gene. V gene TRBV18 combines with J gene TRBJ2-5; 10 positions agree with TRBD2. Germline CDR1 is KGHSH and CDR2 is LQKENI. CDR3 length: 16 residues. Trimming cost V 0 bases and J 5 bases; bases outside gene matches: 6. The CDR3 protein is CASSPPQRGGSETQYF. The covered CDR3 bases are TGTGCCAGCTCACCACCCCAGCGGGGGGGCTCGGAGACC. Full variable domain (remainder filled in from reference TRBV18 and TRBJ2-5): NAGVMQNPRHLVRRRGQEARLRCSPMKGHSHVYWYRQLPEEGLKFMVYLQKENIIDESGMPKERFSAEFPKEGPSILRIQQVVRGDSAAYFCASSPPQRGGSETQYFGPGTRLLVL.

A remark on this clone: The read ends 3 residues before the CDR3 terminus; that terminus is restored from the germline J gene. The rearrangement uses TRBV3-1 (or the pseudogene TRBV3-2) and TRBJ2-5, with 7 positions matching TRBD2. V lost 1 base and J lost 4; bases outside the gene matches: 9. There are 16 residues in the CDR3. CDR1 LGHDT and CDR2 YNNKEL come from the germline V gene (reference sequence). The CDR3 spells CASSQGGSGVGETQYF. CDR3 bases read: TGTGCCAGCAGCCAAGGGGGAAGCGGGGTCGGAGAGACC.

About this clone itself: The read finishes 3 residues shy of the CDR3 end, and the germline J gene is used to complete it. This sequence joins TRBV5-1 and TRBJ2-5; a weak D match, TRBD2 (6 bases). In germline, CDR1 is SGHRS, CDR2 YFSETQ. CDR3 size: 16 residues. V lost 6 bases and J 4 bases, leaving 22 bases between the germline ends. CDR3 DNA, as far as it was read: TGCGCCAGCACGGTAGGGGCTCAAATGGGACTAGAGACC. As protein: CASTVGAQMGLET. The full-length CDR3 reads as CASTVGAQMGLETQYF.

Details on this clone: The CDR3 end lies 3 residues beyond the end of the read and is filled in from the germline J gene. V usage is TRBV20-1 and J usage is TRBJ2-7; 11 bases are a match to TRBD2. In germline, CDR1 is DFQATT, CDR2 SNEGSKA (reference sequence). This CDR3 comprises 14 residues. Losses at the gene ends were 5 bases for V and 2 bases for J; bases not matched to a gene: 5. The CDR3 bases that were read are TGCAGTGCTCCGATTAGCGGGGGGGCCTACGAG. Amino acids: CSAPISGGAYE. The whole CDR3 sequence reads CSAPISGGAYEQYF.

Worth noting for this clone: The CDR3 extends 3 residues past the end of the read, so its final part is completed from the germline J gene. This chain connects TRBV27 to TRBJ1-6; no clear D. Per the germline V gene, CDR1 is MNHEY and CDR2 is SMNVEV (reference sequence). With 2 bases removed from V and 10 bases from J, the gap between germline ends came to 9 bases. The CDR3 has 13 amino acids. The part of the CDR3 DNA that was read is TGTGCCAGCAGTTTAAGTGGGCGATCACCC. Translated, it gives CASSLSGRSP. The entire CDR3 reads CASSLSGRSPLHF.